This T cell receptor beta chain was captured by sequencing in a study of cytomegalovirus exposure and HLA in healthy donors. PCR amplification relied on 60 Vbeta primers (plus 13 Jbeta primers). The method was immunoSEQ multiplex PCR; TCRdb's version includes in-frame clones alone and lacks a portion of them. The sample shows fewer than 200,000 clones, about 86% of them seen only once. Germline lookup yields CDR1 SGDLS and CDR2 YYNGEE. J was trimmed by 9 bases and V by 0 bases; bases with no gene match: 3. The CDR3 runs 14 residues. General study findings and limits: HLA restriction was apparent for most CMV-associated TCR beta chains in a later analysis.

With regard to this clone: Its antigen is as yet unknown. The sample has other DNA sequences that encode this CDR3 too.

The rearrangement links TRBV9 to TRBJ2-1, with TRBD2 matching 10 bases. The sample taken for sequencing was PBMCs. The clonotype comes from a woman in her 30s in good health and CMV-seronegative. The DNA of the CDR3 is TGTGCCAGCAGCGTAGGACTAGCGGGTATTGAGCAGTTCTTC. It encodes CASSVGLAGIEQFF. Filled out from reference TRBV9 and TRBJ2-1, the complete variable domain reads DSGVTQTPKHLITATGQRVTLRCSPRSGDLSVYWYQQSLDQGLQFLIQYYNGEERAKGNILERFSAQQFPDLHSELNLSSLELGDSALYFCASSVGLAGIEQFFGPGTRLTVL.